This TCR beta chain stems from a study of blood T cell repertoires in COVID-19. Assay used: immunoSEQ multiplex PCR; TCRdb lists only in-frame clones, some missing. This sample yields about 120,000 clones, of which more than 70% are seen a single time; 3.9% belongs to the top ten. V was cut by 5 bases and J by 2 bases, with 12 bases left in between. CDR1 is MDHEN and CDR2 is SYDVKM in the germline V gene. CDR3 length: 15 residues. This receptor was taken from a man between 60 and 75 years old with acute or convalescent COVID-19. The rearrangement links TRBV28 to TRBJ2-2, with D possibly matching TRBD2 (6 bases). Material for sequencing was peripheral blood. Here the CDR3 reads CASSHGTLNTGELFF. Here the CDR3 DNA reads TGTGCCAGCAGTCACGGGACTTTAAACACCGGGGAGCTGTTTTTT.